This T cell receptor beta chain was profiled in a study of molecular identifiers for immune sequencing clone quantification. MiXCR was run by TCRdb on the PCR reads, yielding one entry per CDR3 protein. There are more than 450,000 distinct CDR3 sequences in the sample; 20% to 25% occur only once, and about 0.84% lies in the top ten. This clonotype turned up a few times. Germline-derived CDR1 and CDR2 are LNHDA and SQIVND (reference sequence). Trimming at V came to 1 base and at J to 0 bases, leaving 1 base not matched to a gene. The CDR3 extends over 15 amino acids. This sequence joins TRBV19 and TRBJ2-3; 7 positions match TRBD1. Sequencing used naive CD8+ T cells from blood, with Jurkat cell RNA spiked in. As for subset: FACS-sorted CD8+CD4-CCR7+CD45RA+ naive T cells. The sequence came from a human donor in good health. Some libraries in this study had Jurkat cell RNA spiked in. The CDR3 nucleotides read TGTGCCAGTAGTATAGGACAGGGTAGCACAGATACGCAGTATTTT. It translates to CASSIGQGSTDTQYF.